Reported below is one T cell receptor beta chain. This entry belongs to a study of blood T cell repertoires in COVID-19. V was clipped by 2 bases and J by 6 bases, with 10 bases between them. The CDR3 consists of 14 residues. Looked up from germline, CDR1 is SGHTA and CDR2 is FQGNSA. In the original workflow: Amplification from reference gene primers served as the basis for estimated nucleated cell counts. The assay was immunoSEQ multiplex PCR, and TCRdb's table has in-frame clones only and misses some. V and J calls and clone size are as listed in that table; D and trimming were resolved from the DNA. The sample consists of approximately 210,000 clones, about 86% of them appearing once.

The sample comprised PBMCs or T cells enriched from blood (not recorded which). The TCR sequence derives from a woman between 50 and 59 years old with acute COVID-19. The chain uses TRBV7-2 and TRBJ2-2, with D possibly being TRBD1 (5 bases). CDR3 protein: CASSLQGGAGELFF. The CDR3 DNA reads TGTGCCAGCAGCTTACAGGGTGGAGCCGGGGAGCTGTTTTTT.